This entry is about one T cell receptor (beta chain). The method was immunoSEQ multiplex PCR; TCRdb's version includes in-frame clones alone and lacks a portion of them. The sample lists approximately 500,000 clones, around nine tenths occurring once. The data were obtained in a study of blood T cell repertoires in COVID-19. Overall study context: Collection of acute and convalescent COVID-19 samples took place in the United States, Italy and Spain. From T cells, B-cell-depleted T cells, or PBMCs came the material, which was cDNA or gDNA.

Clinical history as reported by participants underpinned cohort assignment. Material: PBMCs or T cells enriched from blood (not recorded which). The clonotype was recovered from a woman between 40 and 55 years old who had recovered from COVID-19.

The CDR3 DNA reads as TGTGCCAGCAGCTTAGCGGGGGGACGTTACACTGAAGCTTTCTTT. It is translated as CASSLAGGRYTEAFF. The chain uses TRBV7-9 and TRBJ1-1; a possible D gene is TRBD1 (5 bases). From germline, CDR1 is SEHNR and CDR2 FQNEAQ (reference sequence). This CDR3 contains 15 residues. Trimming stripped 0 bases from V and 3 bases from J, with 11 bases between. Full variable domain (remainder filled in from reference TRBV7-9 and TRBJ1-1): DTGVSQNPRHKITKRGQNVTFRCDPISEHNRLYWYRQTLGQGPEFLTYFQNEAQLEKSRLLSDRFSAERPKGSFSTLEIQRTEQGDSAMYLCASSLAGGRYTEAFFGQGTRLTVV.